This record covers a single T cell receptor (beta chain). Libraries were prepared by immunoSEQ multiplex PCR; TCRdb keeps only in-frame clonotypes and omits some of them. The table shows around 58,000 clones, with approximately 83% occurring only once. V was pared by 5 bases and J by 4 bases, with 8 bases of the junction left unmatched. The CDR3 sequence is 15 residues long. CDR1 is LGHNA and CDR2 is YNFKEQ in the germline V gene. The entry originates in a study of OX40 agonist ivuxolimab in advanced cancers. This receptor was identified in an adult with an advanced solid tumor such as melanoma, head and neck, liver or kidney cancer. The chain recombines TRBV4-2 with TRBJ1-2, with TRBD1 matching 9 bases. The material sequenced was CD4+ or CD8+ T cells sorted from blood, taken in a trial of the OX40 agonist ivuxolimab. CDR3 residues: CASSSGQGISYGYTF. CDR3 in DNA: TGTGCCAGCAGCAGTGGACAGGGGATTAGCTATGGCTACACCTTC.